This T cell receptor beta chain was retrieved from a study of Ad26.COV2.S vaccination and SARS-CoV-2 variants. V lost 3 bases and J 5 bases, leaving 13 bases between the germline ends. The CDR3 is made up of 14 amino acids. CDR1 is MDHEN and CDR2 is SYDVKM in the germline V gene. The treatment was: roughly 20 received Ad26.COV2.S at low or high dose, single or two shots; a few received placebo; per-sample allocation not given. Sampling happened 63 days after the first vaccine or placebo injection. Sequenced by immunoSEQ multiplex PCR; TCRdb stores in-frame clones only, minus some. Of about 480,000 clones in the sample, around 90% were seen once.

The sequencing used peripheral blood, collected in a trial of Ad26.COV2.S vaccine versus placebo. The sequence was collected from a person aged 18-60 years who received the Ad26.COV2.S COVID-19 vaccine or a placebo. The chain joins TRBV28 to TRBJ1-2, with a weak D call TRBD1 (5 bases). CDR3 DNA sequence: TGTGCCAGCAGTTTTGAGGGACTCGGGTATGGCTACACCTTC. It yields the protein CASSFEGLGYGYTF.